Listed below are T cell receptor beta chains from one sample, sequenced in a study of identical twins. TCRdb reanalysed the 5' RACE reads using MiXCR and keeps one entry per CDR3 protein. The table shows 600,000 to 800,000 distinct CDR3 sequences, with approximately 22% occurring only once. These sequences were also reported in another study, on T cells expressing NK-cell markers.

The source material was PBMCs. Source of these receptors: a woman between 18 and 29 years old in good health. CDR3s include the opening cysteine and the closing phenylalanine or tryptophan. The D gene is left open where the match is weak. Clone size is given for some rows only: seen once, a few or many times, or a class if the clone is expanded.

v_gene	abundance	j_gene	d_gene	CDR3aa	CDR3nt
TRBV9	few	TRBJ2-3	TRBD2	CASSVESGGRSTQYF	TGTGCCAGCAGCGTAGAAAGCGGGGGGCGAAGTACGCAGTATTTT
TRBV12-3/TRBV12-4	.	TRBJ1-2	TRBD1	CASSLAQGQGAYGYTF	TGTGCCAGCAGTTTAGCGCAGGGACAGGGGGCATATGGCTACACCTTC
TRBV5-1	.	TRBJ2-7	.	CASSLGDGGSSYEQYF	TGCGCCAGCAGCTTGGGCGATGGCGGCAGCTCCTACGAGCAGTACTTC
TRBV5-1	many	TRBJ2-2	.	CASSPGTNTGELFF	TGTGCCAGCTCACCGGGGACCAACACCGGGGAGCTGTTTTTT
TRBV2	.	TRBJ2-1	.	CASSGGWDEQFF	TGTGCCAGCAGTGGGGGGTGGGATGAGCAGTTCTTC
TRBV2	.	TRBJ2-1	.	CASRDTLRDPSGDEQFF	TGTGCCAGCAGGGACACACTCCGGGACCCGTCCGGTGATGAGCAGTTCTTC
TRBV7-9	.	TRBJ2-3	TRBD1	CASSIRTGLDTQYF	TGTGCCAGCAGCATTCGGACAGGGCTAGATACGCAGTATTTT
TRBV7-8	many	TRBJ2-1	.	CASSLDRENEQFF	TGTGCCAGCAGCTTAGACCGGGAGAATGAGCAGTTCTTC
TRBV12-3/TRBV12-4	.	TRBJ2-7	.	CASSFGQARTYEQYF	TGTGCCAGCAGTTTCGGCCAGGCCCGAACCTACGAGCAGTACTTC
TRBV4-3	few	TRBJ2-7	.	CASSQDWNYEQYF	TGCGCCAGCAGCCAAGATTGGAATTACGAGCAGTACTTC
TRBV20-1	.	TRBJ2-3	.	CSAITQGGTDTQYF	TGCAGTGCTATTACTCAGGGCGGAACAGATACGCAGTATTTT
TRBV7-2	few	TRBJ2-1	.	CASSPPGFGSFF	TGTGCCAGCAGTCCCCCCGGCTTCGGGTCGTTCTTC
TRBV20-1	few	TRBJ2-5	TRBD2	CSASVLAGPGETQYF	TGCAGTGCTAGTGTTCTAGCGGGGCCAGGGGAGACCCAGTACTTC
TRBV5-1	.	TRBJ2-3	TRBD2	CASSLAASGGRTDTQYF	TGCGCCAGCAGCTTGGCAGCTAGCGGGGGCCGCACAGATACGCAGTATTTT
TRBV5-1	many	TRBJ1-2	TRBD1	CASSQPDRGSGGYTF	TGCGCCAGCAGCCAACCGGACAGGGGGAGTGGTGGCTACACCTTC
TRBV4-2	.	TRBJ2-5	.	CASSLSASGSQETQYF	TGTGCCAGCAGCCTCTCGGCGTCGGGGAGCCAAGAGACCCAGTACTTC
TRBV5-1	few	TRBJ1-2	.	CASSWAPRTNYGYTF	TGCGCCAGCAGCTGGGCTCCCAGAACTAACTATGGCTACACCTTC
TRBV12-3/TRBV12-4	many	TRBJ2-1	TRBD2	CASSLAGGGNEQFF	TGTGCCAGCAGTCTAGCGGGGGGCGGGAATGAGCAGTTCTTC